These 2 T cell receptor beta chains were sequenced from one sample in a study of radiotherapy plus CTLA-4 blockade in lung cancer. Libraries were prepared by immunoSEQ multiplex PCR; TCRdb keeps only in-frame clonotypes and omits some of them. The sample carries 80,000 or so clones, roughly four fifths recorded once. This sample comprised peripheral blood, obtained from a patient treated with radiotherapy plus ipilimumab. Receptor source: a human donor with non-small cell lung cancer who had stable disease on radiotherapy plus ipilimumab.

The genes are TRBV2 and TRBJ2-7, with 11 bases fitting TRBD2. After removal of 4 bases from V and 4 bases from J, the junction contained 6 bases not matched to a gene. The CDR3 is 15 residues long. The germline CDR1 and CDR2 sequences are SNHLY and FYNNEI. The CDR3 here is CASSGASGRRYEQYF. CDR3 nucleotides: TGTGCCAGCAGTGGGGCTAGCGGGAGGCGGTACGAGCAGTACTTC.

The genes are TRBV6-6 and TRBJ2-7, with D maybe TRBD1 (6 bases). Trimming cost V 6 bases and J 6 bases, with 15 bases left between them. Germline assignment: CDR1 MNHNY and CDR2 SVGAGI (reference sequence). The CDR3 runs to 13 residues. This chain's CDR3 is CASRKQGNSEQYF. The DNA of the CDR3 is TGTGCCAGCAGGAAACAGGGAAACAGCGAGCAGTACTTC.